This T cell receptor beta chain was documented in a study of post-analysis software for immune sequencing data. Background on the study: Some patients lacked subtype; others had relapsing-remitting, secondary progressive or progressive-relapsing disease.

With regard to this clonotype: Its antigen remains unidentified.

CDR3 length equals 17 residues. Germline V lookup: CDR1 SGHAT, CDR2 FQNNGV. Trimming took off 0 bases at V and 8 bases at J, with 22 bases between the two ends. Unique molecular identifiers were carried by the TCR beta cDNA libraries. TCRdb processed the PCR reads anew with MiXCR; each CDR3 protein has one entry. The sample lists about 820,000 distinct CDR3 sequences, around 53% occurring once. Study findings and constraints: Patients with multiple sclerosis recorded significantly lower normalized Chao1 diversity than controls, the study found. In patients, TRBV5-6, TRBV5-1 and TRBV20-1 belonged to roughly 5 TRBV segments found more frequently than in controls. Strong co-clustering by F measure was seen for same-batch samples.

Sequenced material: blood. This chain links TRBV11-2 with TRBJ1-2; tentative D call: TRBD1 (6 bases). The receptor was derived from a girl aged 5-17 years with multiple sclerosis. CDR3 bases: TGTGCCAGCAGCTTAGAGGATTACAGGGTGTTGCTTGGAGGCTACACCTTC. It translates to CASSLEDYRVLLGGYTF.